This TCR beta chain was recorded in a study of shared clonotypes between healthy human individuals. Study findings and constraints: Non-shared clonotypes displayed generation probabilities falling below those of clonotypes present in all four donors. Generally, naive subsets (rather than memory subsets) showed larger estimated richness. The small donor group covered limited genetic and exposure diversity.

As concerns this clone: The target antigen is unknown. This may arise from a read error, as a much more abundant clone is one base away. This CDR3 is also generated by other DNA sequences in the sample.

V was cut by 2 bases and J by 1 base, with 6 bases left in between. The germline V gene encodes CDR1 GTSNPN and CDR2 SVGIG (reference sequence). The length of the CDR3 is 12 residues. The input for sorted-subset replicate PCRs was around 0.2 ug DNA, tens of thousands of T cell genomes. TCRdb keeps only in-frame clones here, not all; method: immunoSEQ multiplex PCR. The sample lists some 900,000 clones; more than 75% were seen once. The chain links TRBV30 to TRBJ2-7; D possibly corresponds to TRBD1 (5 bases). Sequencing used memory CD4+ T cells sorted from blood. Subset meaning: CD45RA-negative fraction. The TCR originated in a young man in good health. The DNA of the CDR3 is TGTGCCTGGAGTAGGGGTTCCTACGAGCAGTACTTC. This codes for CAWSRGSYEQYF.